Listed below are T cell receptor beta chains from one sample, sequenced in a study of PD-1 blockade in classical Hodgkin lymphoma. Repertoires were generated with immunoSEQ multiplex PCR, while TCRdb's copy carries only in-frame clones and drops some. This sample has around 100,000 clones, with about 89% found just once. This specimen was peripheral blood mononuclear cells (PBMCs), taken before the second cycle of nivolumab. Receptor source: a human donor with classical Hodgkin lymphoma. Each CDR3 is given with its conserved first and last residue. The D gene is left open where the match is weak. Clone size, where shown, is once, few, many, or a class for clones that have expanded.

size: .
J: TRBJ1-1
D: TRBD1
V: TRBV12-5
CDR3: CASGLGQGATEAFF
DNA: TGTGCTAGTGGTCTAGGACAGGGGGCCACTGAAGCTTTCTTT

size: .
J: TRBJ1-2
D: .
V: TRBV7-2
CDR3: CASSLNQAGRGDGYTF
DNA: TGTGCCAGCAGCTTAAATCAGGCAGGGAGGGGGGATGGCTACACCTTC

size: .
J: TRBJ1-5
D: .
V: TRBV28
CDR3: CASSFGQPQHF
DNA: TGTGCCAGCAGTTTCGGTCAGCCCCAGCATTTT

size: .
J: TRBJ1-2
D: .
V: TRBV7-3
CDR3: CASSPTFPGGAGEGGYTF
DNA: TGTGCCAGCAGTCCAACCTTTCCTGGTGGGGCAGGGGAGGGCGGCTACACCTTC

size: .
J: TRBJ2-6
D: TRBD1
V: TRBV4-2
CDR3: CASSRDRDSNSGANVLTF
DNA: TGTGCCAGCAGCCGGGACAGGGATTCAAACTCTGGGGCCAACGTCCTGACTTTC

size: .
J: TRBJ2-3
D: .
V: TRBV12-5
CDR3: CASGSPRTDTQYF
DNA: TGTGCTAGTGGTTCCCCCAGGACAGATACGCAGTATTTT

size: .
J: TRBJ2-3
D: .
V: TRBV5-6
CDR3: CASSLLGSSTDTQYF
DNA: TGTGCCAGCAGCTTGCTGGGCTCTAGCACAGATACGCAGTATTTT

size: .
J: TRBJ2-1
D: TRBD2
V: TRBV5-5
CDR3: CASSWAPGGPSEQFF
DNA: TGTGCCAGCAGCTGGGCCCCGGGGGGGCCTTCTGAGCAGTTCTTC

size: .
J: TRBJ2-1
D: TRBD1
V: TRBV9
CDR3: CASSVDRANEQFF
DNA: TGTGCCAGCAGCGTTGACAGGGCGAATGAGCAGTTCTTC

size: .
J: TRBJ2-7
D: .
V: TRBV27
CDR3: CASSQTPEAEQYF
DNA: TGTGCCAGCAGCCAAACCCCGGAGGCAGAGCAGTACTTC

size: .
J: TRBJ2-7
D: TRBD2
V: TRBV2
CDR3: CASTVGGRTYEQYF
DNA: TGTGCCAGCACTGTCGGGGGGAGGACCTACGAGCAGTACTTC

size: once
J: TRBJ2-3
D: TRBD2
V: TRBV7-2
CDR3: CASSSGLATDTQYF
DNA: TGTGCCAGCAGCTCGGGACTAGCCACAGATACGCAGTATTTT

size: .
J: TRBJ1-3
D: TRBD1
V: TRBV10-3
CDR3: CATAEWTGNAGNTIYF
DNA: TGTGCCACCGCTGAGTGGACAGGGAATGCTGGAAACACCATATATTTT

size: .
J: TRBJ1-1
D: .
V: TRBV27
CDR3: CASSSLLPTWNTEAFF
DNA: TGTGCCAGCAGCTCCCTCCTCCCCACCTGGAACACTGAAGCTTTCTTT

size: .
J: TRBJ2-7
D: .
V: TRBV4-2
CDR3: CASSQEGGTGTRPYEQYF
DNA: TGTGCCAGCAGCCAAGAAGGCGGTACCGGGACGAGGCCCTACGAGCAGTACTTC

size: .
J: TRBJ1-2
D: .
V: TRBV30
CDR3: CAWGRDYGYTF
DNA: TGTGCCTGGGGGAGGGACTATGGCTACACCTTC

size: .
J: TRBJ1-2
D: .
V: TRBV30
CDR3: CAWSVRVFYGYTF
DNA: TGTGCCTGGAGTGTACGTGTTTTCTATGGCTACACCTTC

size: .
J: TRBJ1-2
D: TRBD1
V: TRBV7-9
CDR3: CASSLLLDRGGYTF
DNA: TGTGCCAGCAGCTTATTGCTGGACAGGGGAGGCTACACCTTC

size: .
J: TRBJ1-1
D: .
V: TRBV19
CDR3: CASSMGRATEAFF
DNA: TGTGCCAGTAGTATGGGGAGGGCCACTGAAGCTTTCTTT

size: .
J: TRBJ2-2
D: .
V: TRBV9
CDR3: CASRNTGELFF
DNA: TGTGCCAGCAGAAACACCGGGGAGCTGTTTTTT

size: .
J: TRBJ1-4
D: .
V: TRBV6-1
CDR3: CASSVTGGDEKLFF
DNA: TGTGCCAGCAGTGTGACCGGGGGCGATGAAAAACTGTTTTTT

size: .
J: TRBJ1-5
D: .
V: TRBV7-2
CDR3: CASSPGSNQPQHF
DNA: TGTGCCAGCAGCCCAGGTAGCAATCAGCCCCAGCATTTT

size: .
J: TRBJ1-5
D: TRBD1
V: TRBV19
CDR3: CASSIDLRGDNQPQHF
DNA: TGTGCCAGTAGTATAGATCTCAGGGGGGACAATCAGCCCCAGCATTTT

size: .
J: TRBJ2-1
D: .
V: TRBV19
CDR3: CASSETVLGDEQFF
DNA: TGTGCCAGTAGTGAGACAGTTTTAGGGGATGAGCAGTTCTTC

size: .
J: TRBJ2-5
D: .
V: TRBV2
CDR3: CASPSTPGDTQYF
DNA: TGTGCCAGTCCTTCGACCCCTGGTGATACTCAGTACTTC

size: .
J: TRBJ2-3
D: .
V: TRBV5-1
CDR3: CASSPQTHRDTQYF
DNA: TGCGCCAGCAGCCCTCAGACACATCGGGATACGCAGTATTTT

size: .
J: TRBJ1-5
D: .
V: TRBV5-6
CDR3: CASSIRGNQPQHF
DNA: TGTGCCAGCAGCATACGGGGCAATCAGCCCCAGCATTTT

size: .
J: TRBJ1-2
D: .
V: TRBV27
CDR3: CASSYGVGYGYTF
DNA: TGTGCCAGCAGCTACGGGGTTGGCTATGGCTACACCTTC

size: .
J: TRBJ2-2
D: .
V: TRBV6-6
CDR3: CASTSVSRTGELFF
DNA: TGTGCCAGCACCAGCGTCAGCCGCACCGGGGAGCTGTTTTTT

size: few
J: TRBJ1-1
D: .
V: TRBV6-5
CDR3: CASSLRPGTMNTEAFF
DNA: TGTGCCAGCAGTTTACGTCCCGGGACAATGAACACTGAAGCTTTCTTT

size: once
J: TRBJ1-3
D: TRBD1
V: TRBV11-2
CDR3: CASSLGQPQGPGNTIYF
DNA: TGTGCCAGCAGCCTGGGACAGCCTCAAGGCCCTGGAAACACCATATATTTT

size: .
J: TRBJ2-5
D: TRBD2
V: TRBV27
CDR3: CASSWGLAGGEETQYF
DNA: TGTGCCAGCAGTTGGGGACTAGCGGGGGGCGAAGAGACCCAGTACTTC

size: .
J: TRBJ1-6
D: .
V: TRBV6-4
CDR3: CASSDPSDSPLHF
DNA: TGTGCCAGCAGTGATCCCTCAGATTCACCCCTCCACTTT

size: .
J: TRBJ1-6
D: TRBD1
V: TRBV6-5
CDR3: CASSRTGDNSPLHF
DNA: TGTGCCAGCAGTCGGACAGGGGATAATTCACCCCTCCACTTT

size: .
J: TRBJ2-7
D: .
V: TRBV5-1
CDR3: CASSTLLASYEQYF
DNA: TGCGCCAGCAGCACGTTACTGGCCTCCTACGAGCAGTACTTC

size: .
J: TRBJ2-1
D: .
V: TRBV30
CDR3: CAWSPDTNYNEQFF
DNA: TGTGCCTGGAGTCCAGATACCAATTACAATGAGCAGTTCTTC

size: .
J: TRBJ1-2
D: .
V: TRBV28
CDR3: CATVAAGLNYGYTF
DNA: TGTGCCACCGTAGCGGCAGGACTAAACTATGGCTACACCTTC

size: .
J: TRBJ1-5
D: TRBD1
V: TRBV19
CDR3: CASSIGAGGSNQPQHF
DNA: TGTGCCAGTAGTATAGGTGCAGGGGGTAGCAATCAGCCCCAGCATTTT

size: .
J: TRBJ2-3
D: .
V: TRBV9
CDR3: CASSVAGSGPTDTQYF
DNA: TGTGCCAGCAGCGTAGCTGGTTCAGGGCCCACAGATACGCAGTATTTT

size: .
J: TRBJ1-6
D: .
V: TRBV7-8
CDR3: CASSQTIPVPGRGNSPLHF
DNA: TGTGCCAGCAGCCAGACTATCCCGGTCCCAGGACGGGGAAATTCACCCCTCCACTTT

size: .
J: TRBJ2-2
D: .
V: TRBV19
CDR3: CASNSALAGTGELFF
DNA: TGTGCCAGTAATTCGGCCCTCGCAGGCACCGGGGAGCTGTTTTTT

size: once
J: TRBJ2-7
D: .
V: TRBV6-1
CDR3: CASSDRGGIEQYF
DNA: TGTGCCAGCAGTGACAGGGGGGGTATCGAGCAGTACTTC

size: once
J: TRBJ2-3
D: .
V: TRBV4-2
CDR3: CASSLRLPSTDTQYF
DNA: TGTGCCAGCAGCCTCCGACTTCCTAGCACAGATACGCAGTATTTT

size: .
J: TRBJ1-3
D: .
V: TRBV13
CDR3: CASSPDPSGNTIYF
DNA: TGTGCCAGCAGCCCGGATCCCTCTGGAAACACCATATATTTT

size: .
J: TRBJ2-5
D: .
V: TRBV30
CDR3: CAWSPDFVGGYQETQYF
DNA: TGTGCCTGGAGTCCGGATTTCGTAGGCGGGTACCAAGAGACCCAGTACTTC

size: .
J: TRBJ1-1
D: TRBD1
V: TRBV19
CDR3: CASSSGKQGLPTSGFF
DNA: TGTGCCAGTAGTAGCGGAAAACAGGGGCTCCCAACCTCAGGCTTCTTT

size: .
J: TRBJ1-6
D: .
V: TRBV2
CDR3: CASSKDGYNSPLHF
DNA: TGTGCCAGCAGTAAAGACGGCTATAATTCACCCCTCCACTTT

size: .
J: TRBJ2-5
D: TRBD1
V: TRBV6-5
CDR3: CASSYSSHRGETQYF
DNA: TGTGCCAGCAGTTACTCTAGCCACAGGGGAGAGACCCAGTACTTC

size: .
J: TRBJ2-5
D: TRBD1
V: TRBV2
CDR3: CASKTGTENGQYF
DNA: TGTGCCAGCAAAACCGGGACAGAGAATGGGCAGTACTTC

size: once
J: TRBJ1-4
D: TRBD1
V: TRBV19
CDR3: CATQTGTASNEKLFF
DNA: TGTGCCACCCAAACGGGGACAGCGTCTAATGAAAAACTGTTTTTT

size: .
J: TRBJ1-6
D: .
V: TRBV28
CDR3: CASSAAGVGSPLHF
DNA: TGTGCCAGCAGTGCCGCGGGGGTAGGTTCACCCCTCCACTTT

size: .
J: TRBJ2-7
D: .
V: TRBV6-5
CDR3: CASTDRGSHSYEQYF
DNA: TGTGCCAGCACCGACCGGGGGAGTCACTCCTACGAGCAGTACTTC

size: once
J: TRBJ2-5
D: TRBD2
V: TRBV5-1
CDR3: CASSLDLAGEETQYF
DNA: TGCGCCAGCAGCTTGGATCTAGCGGGGGAAGAGACCCAGTACTTC

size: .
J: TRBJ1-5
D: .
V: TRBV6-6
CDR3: CASRDQGNQPQHF
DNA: TGTGCCAGCAGAGATCAGGGAAATCAGCCCCAGCATTTT

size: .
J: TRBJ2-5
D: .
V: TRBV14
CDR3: CASSQGTQPQETQYF
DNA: TGTGCCAGCAGCCAAGGTACACAGCCTCAAGAGACCCAGTACTTC

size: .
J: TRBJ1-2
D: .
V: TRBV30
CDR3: CAWSVRHFGYTF
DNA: TGTGCCTGGAGTGTTCGACATTTCGGCTACACCTTC

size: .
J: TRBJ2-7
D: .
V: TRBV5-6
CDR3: CASSPLDGEQYF
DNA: TGTGCCAGCAGCCCCCTAGACGGGGAGCAGTACTTC

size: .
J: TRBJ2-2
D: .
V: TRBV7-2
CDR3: CASSLGWETGELFF
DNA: TGTGCCAGCAGCTTAGGTTGGGAAACCGGGGAGCTGTTTTTT

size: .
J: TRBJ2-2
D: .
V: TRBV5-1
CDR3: CASSLAGGVGTGELFF
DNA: TGCGCCAGCAGCTTGGCCGGCGGGGTCGGAACCGGGGAGCTGTTTTTT